The sequence of this T cell receptor beta chain was determined in a study of T-cell memory formation after mild COVID-19. TCRdb re-called the 5' RACE reads through MiXCR, storing one row per CDR3 protein. The sample has approximately 150,000 distinct CDR3 sequences, about 19% seen once. This CDR3 comprises 15 residues. Germline V gene sequence: CDR1 SGHTA, CDR2 FQGNSA. The V gene end was trimmed by 4 bases and the J gene end by 10 bases; junction bases not matched to a gene: 12. This clonotype was observed a handful of times. The clonotype originates from an adult woman who had mild COVID-19 (a few samples of this study predate the infection). Cell type and time point are not known. This chain links TRBV7-2 with TRBJ1-4; 7 bases are a match to TRBD1. Material for sequencing was PBMCs or a T cell subset sorted from them (not recorded which). CDR3 sequence reads: CASSSELGGARKLFF. The CDR3 region has the DNA TGTGCCAGCAGCTCCGAATTAGGGGGCGCTCGAAAACTGTTTTTT.